Included here is one T cell receptor (beta chain) sequence, with context. Its antigen is not identified. Libraries were prepared by immunoSEQ multiplex PCR; TCRdb keeps only in-frame clonotypes and omits some of them. The sample lists 150,000 to 200,000 clones, 90% to 95% occurring once. The CDR3 spans 20 residues. Germline CDR1 reads SGHDN; CDR2 reads FVKESK. V lost 3 bases to trimming and J lost 3 bases; unmatched junction nucleotides: 21. The source of the sample is a study of T cell responses to AZD1222 COVID-19 vaccine. Study overall: Pooling covered second doses at about 4 or about 12 weeks. Points from the study as a whole: Clonal diversity was possibly underestimated, and the donors were mostly white British, with more females. Spike-wide coverage was observed for vaccine-associated CD4 TCRs, with dominant responses at 160-218 and 743-854.

The chain joins TRBV14 to TRBJ2-3, with 7 bases that match TRBD1. The sequence derives from an adult in good health. This specimen consisted of peripheral blood, obtained on day 0 of AZD1222 vaccination. The CDR3 bases are TGTGCCAGCAGCCAGACACGGAATGCCGTTGGACAGGTACTTACAGATACGCAGTATTTT. Protein sequence: CASSQTRNAVGQVLTDTQYF. Filled out from reference TRBV14 and TRBJ2-3, the complete variable domain reads EAGVTQFPSHSVIEKGQTVTLRCDPISGHDNLYWYRRVMGKEIKFLLHFVKESKQDESGMPNNRFLAERTGGTYSTLKVQPAELEDSGVYFCASSQTRNAVGQVLTDTQYFGPGTRLTVL.